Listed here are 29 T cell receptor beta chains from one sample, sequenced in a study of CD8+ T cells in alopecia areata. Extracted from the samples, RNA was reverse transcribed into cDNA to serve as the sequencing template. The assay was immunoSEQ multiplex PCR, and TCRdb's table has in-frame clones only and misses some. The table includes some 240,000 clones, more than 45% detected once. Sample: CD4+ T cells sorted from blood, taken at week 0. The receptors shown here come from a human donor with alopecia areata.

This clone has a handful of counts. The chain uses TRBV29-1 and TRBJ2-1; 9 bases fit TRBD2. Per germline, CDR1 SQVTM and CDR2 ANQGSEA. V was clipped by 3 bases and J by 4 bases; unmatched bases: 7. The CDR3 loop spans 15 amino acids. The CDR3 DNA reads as TGCAGCGTTGATCCTCGCGGGGGGGCTTACAATGAGCAGTTCTTC. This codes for CSVDPRGGAYNEQFF.

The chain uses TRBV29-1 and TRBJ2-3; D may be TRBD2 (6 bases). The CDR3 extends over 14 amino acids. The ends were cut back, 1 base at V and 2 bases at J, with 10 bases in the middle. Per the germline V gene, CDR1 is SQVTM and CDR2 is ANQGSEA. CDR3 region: CSVEGTILTDTQYF. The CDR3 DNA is TGCAGCGTTGAAGGGACTATCCTCACAGATACGCAGTATTTT.

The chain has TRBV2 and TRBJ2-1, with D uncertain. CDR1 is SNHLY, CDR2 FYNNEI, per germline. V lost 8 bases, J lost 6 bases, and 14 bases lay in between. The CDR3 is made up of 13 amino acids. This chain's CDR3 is CASGRSLFNEQFF. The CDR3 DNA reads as TGTGCCAGCGGACGGAGTCTCTTCAATGAGCAGTTCTTC.

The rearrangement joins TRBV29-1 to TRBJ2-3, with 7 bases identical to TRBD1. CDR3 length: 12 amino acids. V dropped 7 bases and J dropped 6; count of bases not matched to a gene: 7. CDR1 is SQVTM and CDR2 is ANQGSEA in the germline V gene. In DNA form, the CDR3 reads TGCAGCGGGGGACAGACTTGGGATACGCAGTATTTT. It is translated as CSGGQTWDTQYF.

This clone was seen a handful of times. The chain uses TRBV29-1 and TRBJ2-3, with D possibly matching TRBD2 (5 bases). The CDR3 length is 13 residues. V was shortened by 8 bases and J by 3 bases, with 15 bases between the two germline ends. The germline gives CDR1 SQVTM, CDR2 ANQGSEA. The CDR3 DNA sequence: TGCAGCACTAGGCGACGGCTGACAGATACGCAGTATTTT. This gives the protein CSTRRRLTDTQYF.

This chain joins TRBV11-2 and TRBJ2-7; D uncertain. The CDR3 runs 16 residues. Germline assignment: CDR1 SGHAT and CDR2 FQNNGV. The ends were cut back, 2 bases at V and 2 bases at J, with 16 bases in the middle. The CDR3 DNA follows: TGTGCCAGCAGCTTAATTAGCCGAGTCGTGGCCTACGAGCAGTACTTC. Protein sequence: CASSLISRVVAYEQYF.

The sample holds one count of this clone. Written as DNA, the CDR3 is TGTGCCAGCAGCCATACAGGACAGGGCAGACTTAACTATGGCTACACCTTC. Its protein product is CASSHTGQGRLNYGYTF. The chain employs TRBV7-9 and TRBJ1-2, with 8 bases matching TRBD1. CDR1 SEHNR and CDR2 FQNEAQ come from the germline V gene (reference sequence). CDR3 length equals 17 residues. The V and J ends lost 5 bases and 1 base, in that order; junction bases with no gene match: 12.

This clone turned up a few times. DNA of the CDR3: TGTGCCAGCAGTTTAAGGGGGTATAGCAATCAGCCCCAGCATTTT. It translates to CASSLRGYSNQPQHF. This chain joins TRBV27 and TRBJ1-5, with D perhaps TRBD1 (6 bases). This CDR3 has 15 amino acids. Germline-derived CDR1 and CDR2 are MNHEY and SMNVEV (reference sequence). V lost 2 bases to trimming and J lost 0 bases, with 8 bases between them.

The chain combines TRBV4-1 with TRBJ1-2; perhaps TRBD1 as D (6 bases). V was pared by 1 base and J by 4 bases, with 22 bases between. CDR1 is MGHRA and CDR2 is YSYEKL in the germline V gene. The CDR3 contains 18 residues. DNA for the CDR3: TGCGCCAGCAGCCAAGGGGGACTTACAGGGAAATCCCGCTATGGCTACACCTTC. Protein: CASSQGGLTGKSRYGYTF.

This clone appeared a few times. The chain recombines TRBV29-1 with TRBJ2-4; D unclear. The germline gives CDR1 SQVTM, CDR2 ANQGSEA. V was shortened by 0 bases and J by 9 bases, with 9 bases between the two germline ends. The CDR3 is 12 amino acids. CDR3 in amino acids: CSVEDLPSIQYF. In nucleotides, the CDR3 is TGCAGCGTTGAAGATTTGCCGAGCATTCAGTACTTC.

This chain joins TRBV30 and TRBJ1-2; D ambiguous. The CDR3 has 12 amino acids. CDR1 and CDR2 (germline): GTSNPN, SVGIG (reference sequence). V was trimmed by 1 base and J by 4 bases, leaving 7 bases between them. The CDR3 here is CAWSGRFYGYTF. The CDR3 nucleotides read TGTGCCTGGAGTGGCCGGTTCTATGGCTACACCTTC.

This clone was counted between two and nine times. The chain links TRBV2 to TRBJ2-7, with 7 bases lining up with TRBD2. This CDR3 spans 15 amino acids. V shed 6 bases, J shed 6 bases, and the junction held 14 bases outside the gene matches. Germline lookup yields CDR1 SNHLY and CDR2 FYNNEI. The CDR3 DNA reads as TGTGCCAGCAGAGGCCCGGGCGGGGGAGATAGCGAGCAGTACTTC. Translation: CASRGPGGGDSEQYF.

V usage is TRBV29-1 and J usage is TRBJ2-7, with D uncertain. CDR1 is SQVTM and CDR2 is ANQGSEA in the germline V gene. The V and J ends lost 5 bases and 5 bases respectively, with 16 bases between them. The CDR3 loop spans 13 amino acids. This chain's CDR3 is CSVKPLTGHEQYF. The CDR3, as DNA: TGCAGCGTTAAGCCTCTAACTGGCCACGAGCAGTACTTC.

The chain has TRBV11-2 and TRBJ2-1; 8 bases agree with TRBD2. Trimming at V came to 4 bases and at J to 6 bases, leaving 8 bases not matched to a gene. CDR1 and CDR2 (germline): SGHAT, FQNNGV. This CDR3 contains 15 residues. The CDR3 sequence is CASSSQASGFNEQFF. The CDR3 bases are TGTGCCAGCAGCTCCCAGGCTAGCGGGTTCAATGAGCAGTTCTTC.

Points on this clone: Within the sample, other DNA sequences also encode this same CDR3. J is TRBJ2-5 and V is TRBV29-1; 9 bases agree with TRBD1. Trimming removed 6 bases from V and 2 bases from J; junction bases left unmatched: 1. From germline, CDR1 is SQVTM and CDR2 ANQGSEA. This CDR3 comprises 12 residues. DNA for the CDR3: TGCAGCGTCGGACAGGGGCAAGAGACCCAGTACTTC. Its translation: CSVGQGQETQYF.

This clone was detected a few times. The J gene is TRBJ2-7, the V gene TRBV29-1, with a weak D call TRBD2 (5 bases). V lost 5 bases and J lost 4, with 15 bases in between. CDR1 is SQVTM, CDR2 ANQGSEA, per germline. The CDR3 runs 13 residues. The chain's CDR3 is CSVTTRPGYEQYF. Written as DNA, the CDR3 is TGCAGCGTTACGACACGGCCGGGATACGAGCAGTACTTC.

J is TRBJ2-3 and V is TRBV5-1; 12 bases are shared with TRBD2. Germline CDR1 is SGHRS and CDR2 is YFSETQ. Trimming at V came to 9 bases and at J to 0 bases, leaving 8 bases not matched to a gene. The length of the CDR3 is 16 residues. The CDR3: CATSWTSGASTDTQYF. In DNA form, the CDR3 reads TGCGCCACCTCATGGACTAGCGGGGCCAGCACAGATACGCAGTATTTT.

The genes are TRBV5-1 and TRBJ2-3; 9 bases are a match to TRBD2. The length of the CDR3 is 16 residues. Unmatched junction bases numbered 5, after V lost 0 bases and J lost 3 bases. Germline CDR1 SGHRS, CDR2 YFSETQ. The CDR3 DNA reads TGCGCCAGCAGCTTGGAGCGGGGGGCCTTAACAGATACGCAGTATTTT. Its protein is CASSLERGALTDTQYF. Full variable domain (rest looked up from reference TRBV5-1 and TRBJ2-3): KAGVTQTPRYLIKTRGQQVTLSCSPISGHRSVSWYQQTPGQGLQFLFEYFSETQRNKGNFPGRFSGRQFSNSRSEMNVSTLELGDSALYLCASSLERGALTDTQYFGPGTRLTVL.

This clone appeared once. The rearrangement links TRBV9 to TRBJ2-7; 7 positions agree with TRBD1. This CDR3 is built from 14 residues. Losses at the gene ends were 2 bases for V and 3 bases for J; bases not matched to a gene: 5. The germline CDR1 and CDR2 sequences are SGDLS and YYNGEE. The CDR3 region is CASSVNGQVYEQYF. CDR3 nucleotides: TGTGCCAGCAGCGTTAATGGACAGGTCTACGAGCAGTACTTC. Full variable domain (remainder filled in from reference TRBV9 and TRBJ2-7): DSGVTQTPKHLITATGQRVTLRCSPRSGDLSVYWYQQSLDQGLQFLIQYYNGEERAKGNILERFSAQQFPDLHSELNLSSLELGDSALYFCASSVNGQVYEQYFGPGTRLTVT.

CDR3: CSVPPGAGTDTQYF. CDR3 bases: TGCAGCGTACCACCCGGAGCGGGCACAGATACGCAGTATTTT. The genes are TRBV29-1 and TRBJ2-3, with a weak D call TRBD2 (5 bases). This CDR3 comprises 14 residues. The V end was cut by 6 bases, the J end by 1 base, with 14 bases between. The germline CDR1 and CDR2 sequences are SQVTM and ANQGSEA.

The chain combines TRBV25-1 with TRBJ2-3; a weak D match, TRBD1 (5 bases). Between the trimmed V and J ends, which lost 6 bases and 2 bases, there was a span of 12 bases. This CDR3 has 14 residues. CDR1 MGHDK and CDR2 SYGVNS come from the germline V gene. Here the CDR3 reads CASSVTEFTDTQYF. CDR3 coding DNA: TGTGCCAGCAGCGTGACAGAATTCACAGATACGCAGTATTTT.

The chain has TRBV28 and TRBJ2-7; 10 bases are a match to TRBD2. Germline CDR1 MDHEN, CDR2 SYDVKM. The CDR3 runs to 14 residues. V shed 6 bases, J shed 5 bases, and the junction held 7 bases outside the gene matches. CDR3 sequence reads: CASSQASGRNEQYF. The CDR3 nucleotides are TGTGCCAGCAGCCAGGCTAGCGGGAGAAACGAGCAGTACTTC. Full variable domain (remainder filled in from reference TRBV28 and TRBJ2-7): DVKVTQSSRYLVKRTGEKVFLECVQDMDHENMFWYRQDPGLGLRLIYFSYDVKMKEKGDIPEGYSVSREKKERFSLILESASTNQTSMYLCASSQASGRNEQYFGPGTRLTVT.

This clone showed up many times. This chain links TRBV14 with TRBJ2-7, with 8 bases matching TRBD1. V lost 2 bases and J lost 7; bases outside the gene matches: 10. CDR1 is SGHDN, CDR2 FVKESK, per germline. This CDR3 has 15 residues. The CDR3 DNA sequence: TGTGCCAGCAGCCAATGGACAGGGAGAGTTGGGGAGCAGTACTTC. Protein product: CASSQWTGRVGEQYF.

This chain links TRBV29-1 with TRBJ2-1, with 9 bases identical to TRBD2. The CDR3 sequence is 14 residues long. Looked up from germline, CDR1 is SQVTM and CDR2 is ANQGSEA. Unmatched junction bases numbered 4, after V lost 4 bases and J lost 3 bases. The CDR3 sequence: CSVARLADYNEQFF. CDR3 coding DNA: TGCAGCGTTGCGCGACTAGCGGACTACAATGAGCAGTTCTTC.

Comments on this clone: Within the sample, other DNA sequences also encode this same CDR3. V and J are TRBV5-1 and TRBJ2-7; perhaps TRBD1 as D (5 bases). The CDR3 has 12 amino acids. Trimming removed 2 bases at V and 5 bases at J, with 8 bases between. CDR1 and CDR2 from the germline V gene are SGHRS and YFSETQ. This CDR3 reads CASSFQGDEQYF. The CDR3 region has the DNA TGCGCCAGCAGCTTCCAGGGCGACGAGCAGTACTTC.

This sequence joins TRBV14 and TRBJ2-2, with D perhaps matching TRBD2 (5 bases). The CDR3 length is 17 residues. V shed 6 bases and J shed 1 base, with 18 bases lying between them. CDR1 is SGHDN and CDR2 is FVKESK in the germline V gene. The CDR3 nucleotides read TGTGCCAGCAGGCCTCTCGGGAACTCTCTGAACACCGGGGAGCTGTTTTTT. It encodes CASRPLGNSLNTGELFF.

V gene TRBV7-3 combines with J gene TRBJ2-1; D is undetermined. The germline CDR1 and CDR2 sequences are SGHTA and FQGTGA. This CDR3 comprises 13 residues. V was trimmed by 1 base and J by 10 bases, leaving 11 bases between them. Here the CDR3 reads CASSLNPGPEQFF. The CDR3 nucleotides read TGTGCCAGCAGCTTAAATCCAGGTCCCGAGCAGTTCTTC.

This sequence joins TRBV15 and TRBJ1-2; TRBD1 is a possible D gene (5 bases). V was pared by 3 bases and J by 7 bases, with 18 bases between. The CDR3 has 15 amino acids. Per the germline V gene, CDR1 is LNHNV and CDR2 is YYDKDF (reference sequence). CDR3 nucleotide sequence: TGTGCCACCAGCAGGGCCGCCGTCAGGGCAGGTGGCTACACCTTC. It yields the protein CATSRAAVRAGGYTF.

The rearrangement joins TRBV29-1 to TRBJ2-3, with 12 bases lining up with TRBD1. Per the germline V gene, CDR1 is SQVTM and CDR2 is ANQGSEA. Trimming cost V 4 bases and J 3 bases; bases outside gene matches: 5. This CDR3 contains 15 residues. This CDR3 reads CSVVRDRGLTDTQYF. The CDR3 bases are TGCAGCGTTGTCCGGGACAGGGGGCTGACAGATACGCAGTATTTT.